This T cell receptor beta chain came from a study of control samples from healthy donors and cancer patients. This clone was recorded once. Per germline, CDR1 MNHEY and CDR2 SVGAGI. CDR3 size: 15 residues. The V and J ends lost 6 bases and 0 bases respectively, with 14 bases between them. The method was immunoSEQ multiplex PCR; TCRdb's version includes in-frame clones alone and lacks a portion of them. The sample comprises some 150,000 clones, 91% of which are singletons, and under 4% rests with the top ten. The receptor was isolated from a man in his thirties or forties in good health. The sample comprised blood. This chain links TRBV6-5 with TRBJ1-2; D ambiguous. CDR3 sequence: CASSDVVFPNYGYTF. Written as DNA, the CDR3 is TGTGCCAGCAGCGATGTAGTATTTCCTAACTATGGCTACACCTTC.